What follows are 16 T cell receptor beta chains derived from one specimen sequenced in a study of T cells in tumors after PD-1 blockade (dated by TCRdb to the late 2010s). Receptor amplification or capture employed the immunoSEQ multiplex PCR assay. TCRdb mirrors the immuneACCESS table, restricted to in-frame sequences. Some clones are absent from its copies; in checked studies, under half trace to an unresolved V gene, and the reason for the others is unknown. The sample has 2,400 or so clones on record, 69% of them singletons. The top ten hold less than 15% of the sample. The time point label here, explained by the study, means: after anti-PD-1 therapy. The input for sequencing was tumor tissue, taken after anti-PD-1 treatment. These receptor sequences come from a human donor with basal cell carcinoma.

The rearrangement joins TRBV6-5 to TRBJ2-1; either TRBD1 or TRBD2 may supply D (5 bases each). Per germline, CDR1 MNHEY and CDR2 SVGAGI. The V end lost 5 bases, the J end lost 1 base, and 9 bases lay between the germline ends. The CDR3 loop spans 14 amino acids. Here the CDR3 DNA reads TGTGCCAGCAGTCGGGACCCATCCTACAATGAGCAGTTCTTC. Protein: CASSRDPSYNEQFF.

As for this clone: Other DNA sequences in this specimen translate into the identical CDR3. The chain combines TRBV5-1 with TRBJ1-1; TRBD1 is a possible D gene (5 bases). The CDR3 extends over 14 amino acids. Between the trimmed V and J ends, which lost 1 base and 3 bases, there was a span of 10 bases. The germline V gene has CDR1 SGHRS and CDR2 YFSETQ. The CDR3 here is CASSLTGTHTEAFF. The CDR3 DNA is TGCGCCAGCAGCTTGACCGGGACCCACACTGAAGCTTTCTTT.

The table lists this clone with a few counts. The CDR3 bases are TGTGCCAGCAGTAGCGGGAGAGGGGCAGATACGCAGTATTTT. Translating it yields CASSSGRGADTQYF. This chain links TRBV6-5 with TRBJ2-3; 8 bases agree with TRBD2. This CDR3 is 14 amino acids long. Germline loops: CDR1 MNHEY, CDR2 SVGAGI. J was trimmed by 4 bases and V by 5 bases; bases with no gene match: 5.

In this sample, this clone turned up a few times. The rearrangement links TRBV28 to TRBJ1-1, with TRBD1 as a possible D gene (6 bases). The V gene lost 0 bases and the J gene lost 5 bases, with 10 bases spanning the gap. The CDR3 contains 14 residues. CDR1 is MDHEN, CDR2 SYDVKM, per germline. The CDR3 loop reads CASSLWGATTEAFF. Here the CDR3 DNA reads TGTGCCAGCAGTTTATGGGGGGCTACGACTGAAGCTTTCTTT.

The chain joins TRBV12-3 or TRBV12-4 to TRBJ1-1, with 8 bases fitting TRBD1. The length of the CDR3 is 13 residues. The ends lost 8 bases at V and 4 bases at J; junction bases unmatched: 6. For the CDR3, the DNA is TGTGCCAGCGTATACAGGGGGGGCACTGAAGCTTTCTTT. As protein: CASVYRGGTEAFF.

The DNA of the CDR3 is TGTGCCAGCAGTTCGCCGGGACAGAGGAAAGGCGGGGAGCTGTTTTTT. Encoded protein: CASSSPGQRKGGELFF. The rearrangement joins TRBV28 to TRBJ2-2; the match to TRBD1 covers 7 bases. Germline loops: CDR1 MDHEN, CDR2 SYDVKM. V shed 4 bases and J 7 bases; nucleotides not matched to a gene: 12. The CDR3 runs 16 residues. Full variable domain (rest looked up from reference TRBV28 and TRBJ2-2): DVKVTQSSRYLVKRTGEKVFLECVQDMDHENMFWYRQDPGLGLRLIYFSYDVKMKEKGDIPEGYSVSREKKERFSLILESASTNQTSMYLCASSSPGQRKGGELFFGEGSRLTVL.

This rearrangement joins TRBV30 to TRBJ2-3; 7 positions match TRBD1. CDR1 GTSNPN and CDR2 SVGIG come from the germline V gene (reference sequence). CDR3 length equals 14 residues. V was pared by 2 bases and J by 1 base, with 3 bases of the junction left unmatched. The CDR3 region is CAWSLGGGTDTQYF. The CDR3 nucleotides are TGTGCCTGGAGTTTAGGGGGCGGCACAGATACGCAGTATTTT.

The chain employs TRBV19 and TRBJ1-4; the D gene is possibly TRBD1 (6 bases). The CDR3 is 16 residues long. V dropped 6 bases and J dropped 0 bases, with 14 bases sitting between them. Germline V gene data show CDR1 as LNHDA and CDR2 as SQIVND (reference sequence). This chain's CDR3 is CASRVGGLSTNEKLFF. The CDR3 coding sequence is TGTGCCAGTAGAGTCGGGGGGCTCTCAACTAATGAAAAACTGTTTTTT.

This clone was counted once. The chain uses TRBV18 and TRBJ2-1; 11 bases map to TRBD2. Germline trimming cut 5 bases from V and 2 bases from J; bases unmatched to any gene: 2. The germline V gene encodes CDR1 KGHSH and CDR2 LQKENI. This CDR3 spans 15 amino acids. CDR3 coding DNA: TGTGCCAGCTCAGCTAGCGGGGGGCCCTACAATGAGCAGTTCTTC. This translates into CASSASGGPYNEQFF.

V is TRBV10-3 and J is TRBJ2-1; TRBD2 matches at 12 bases. CDR1 is ENHRY and CDR2 is SYGVKD in the germline V gene. The CDR3 loop spans 16 amino acids. V lost 8 bases, J lost 7 bases, and 12 bases stayed unmatched. This CDR3 reads CAIGLGGLAGRNEQFF. The CDR3 coding sequence is TGTGCCATCGGTTTGGGCGGACTAGCGGGAAGGAATGAGCAGTTCTTC.

The chain couples TRBV27 to TRBJ2-2; D not certain. Germline V gene lookup returns CDR1 MNHEY and CDR2 SMNVEV (reference sequence). This CDR3 spans 14 amino acids. Deletions cut 8 bases from V and 3 bases from J, with 13 bases between. CDR3 nucleotides: TGTGCCAGCGCCCCTAGTTGGGACACCGGGGAGCTGTTTTTT. Translating gives CASAPSWDTGELFF.

The chain joins TRBV29-1 to TRBJ1-2; a weak D match, TRBD1 (5 bases). In germline, CDR1 is SQVTM, CDR2 ANQGSEA. This CDR3 contains 14 residues. The ends were cut back, 4 bases at V and 6 bases at J, with 18 bases in the middle. The CDR3: CSVVSGFSQDGYTF. The CDR3 DNA reads TGCAGCGTTGTGAGTGGGTTTTCACAGGATGGCTACACCTTC.

The chain uses TRBV10-1 and TRBJ2-3; a possible D gene is TRBD2 (6 bases). CDR3 size: 16 residues. Trimming left V 4 bases short and J 6 bases short, with 20 bases between. CDR1 is WNHNN, CDR2 SYGVQD, per germline (reference sequence). The CDR3 region is CASSGTAGWSRDTQYF. The DNA for the CDR3 is TGCGCCAGCAGTGGGACGGCGGGGTGGTCCAGGGATACGCAGTATTTT.

The V and J genes are TRBV29-1 and TRBJ2-1; 10 nucleotides align to TRBD1. The CDR3 is made up of 13 amino acids. Trimming took 7 bases from V and 8 from J; bases not matched to a gene: 8. Germline V lookup: CDR1 SQVTM, CDR2 ANQGSEA. The CDR3 DNA is TGCAGCGGAGGGGGACAGGGGTCGTATGAGCAGTTCTTC. It is translated as CSGGGQGSYEQFF.

The chain carries TRBV6-2 or TRBV6-3 and TRBJ1-2; no clear D. The V gene lost 6 bases and the J gene lost 0 bases, with 14 bases spanning the gap. CDR1 is MNHEY and CDR2 is SVGEGT in the germline V gene. The CDR3 is made up of 15 amino acids. The CDR3 DNA reads as TGTGCCAGCAGCTCCCCTTATGAGGCTAACTATGGCTACACCTTC. Translating it yields CASSSPYEANYGYTF.

V gene TRBV19 combines with J gene TRBJ2-7; TRBD1 is a possible D gene (6 bases). The CDR3 length is 12 residues. Germline values: CDR1 LNHDA, CDR2 SQIVND (reference sequence). Trimming removed 6 bases from V and 2 bases from J, with 8 bases in between. CDR3 region: CASRDSAYEQYF. CDR3 bases: TGTGCCAGTAGGGACAGCGCCTACGAGCAGTACTTC. Using reference TRBV19 and TRBJ2-7 for the parts outside the CDR3, the full variable domain is DGGITQSPKYLFRKEGQNVTLSCEQNLNHDAMYWYRQDPGQGLRLIYYSQIVNDFQKGDIAEGYSVSREKKESFPLTVTSAQKNPTAFYLCASRDSAYEQYFGPGTRLTVT.